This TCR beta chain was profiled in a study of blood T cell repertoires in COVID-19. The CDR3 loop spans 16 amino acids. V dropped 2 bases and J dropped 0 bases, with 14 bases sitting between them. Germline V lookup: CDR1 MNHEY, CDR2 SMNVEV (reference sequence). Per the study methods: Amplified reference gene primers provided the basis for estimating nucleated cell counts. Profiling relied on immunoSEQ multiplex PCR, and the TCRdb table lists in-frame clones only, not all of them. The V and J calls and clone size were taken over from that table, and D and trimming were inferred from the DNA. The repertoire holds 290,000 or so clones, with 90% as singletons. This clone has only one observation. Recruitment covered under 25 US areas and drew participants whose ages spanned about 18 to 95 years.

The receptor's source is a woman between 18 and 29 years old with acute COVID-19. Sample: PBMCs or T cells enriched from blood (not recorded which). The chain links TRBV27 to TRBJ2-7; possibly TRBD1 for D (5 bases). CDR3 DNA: TGTGCCAGCAGTTTAAGAATAGGGGTGAGCTCCTACGAGCAGTACTTC. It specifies CASSLRIGVSSYEQYF.